The 30 T cell receptor beta chains listed next were all sequenced from one sample in a study. The sequencer listed for this sample is Illumina MiSeq. Through fastp at Q25 and MiXCR, TCRdb rebuilt clones from the public reads, retaining in-frame beta chains. Entries are consolidated by CDR3 protein sequence, retaining the most common genes and DNA. In this sample the table shows about 3,500 distinct CDR3 sequences, about 9% of which occur a single time. The ten top clones hold around 6% of the sample. The sample taken for sequencing was CD4+ T cells from synovial fluid. The receptors derive from a human donor with rheumatoid arthritis.

By its share, this clonotype is medium-sized (0.01 to 0.1%). V is TRBV20-1 and J is TRBJ2-6, with D unclear. Germline assignment: CDR1 DFQATT and CDR2 SNEGSKA (reference sequence). Trimming pared 6 bases from V and 1 base from J, leaving 10 bases between. The length of the CDR3 is 14 residues. In DNA form, the CDR3 reads TGCAGTGCCGAGAAGGGATCTGGGGCCAACGTCCTGACTTTC. Residues: CSAEKGSGANVLTF.

This sequence joins TRBV18 and TRBJ2-5; the match to TRBD2 covers 11 bases. The CDR3 contains 17 residues. CDR1 and CDR2 (germline): KGHSH, LQKENI. V was clipped by 3 bases and J by 1 base; unmatched bases: 7. The CDR3: CASSPLGLADPQETQYF. As DNA, the CDR3 is TGTGCCAGCTCACCTCTGGGACTAGCGGACCCCCAAGAGACCCAGTACTTC.

This clonotype is judged medium-sized. The rearrangement uses TRBV7-2 and TRBJ2-1; possible D gene TRBD2, 5 bases. The V and J ends lost 4 bases and 12 bases respectively, with 13 bases between them. Germline loops: CDR1 SGHTA, CDR2 FQGNSA. There are 12 residues in the CDR3. The CDR3 DNA reads TGTGCCAGCAGCTACACTCGGGGTTGGCAGTTCTTC. It translates to CASSYTRGWQFF. The full variable domain, in which reference TRBV7-2 and TRBJ2-1 provide the parts outside the CDR3, is GAGVSQSPSNKVTEKGKDVELRCDPISGHTALYWYRQSLGQGLEFLIYFQGNSAPDKSGLPSDRFSAERTGGSVSTLTIQRTQQEDSAVYLCASSYTRGWQFFGPGTRLTVL.

This clonotype was detected a few times. The J gene is TRBJ2-7, the V gene TRBV19; the D is unclear. V was clipped by 3 bases and J by 3 bases, with 9 bases between them. Germline CDR1 LNHDA, CDR2 SQIVND (reference sequence). The CDR3 contains 13 residues. The CDR3 is CASSMRPFYEQYF. The CDR3 bases are TGTGCCAGTAGTATGCGTCCCTTCTACGAGCAGTACTTC.

Turning to this clonotype: A far larger clone lies a single base away; this is likely a read error. This chain links TRBV6-2 or TRBV6-3 with TRBJ2-5; 10 nucleotides line up with TRBD1. V trimming: 8 bases; J trimming: 11 bases; junction bases outside the gene matches: 11. Germline assignment: CDR1 MNHEY and CDR2 SVGEGT. The CDR3 spans 13 residues. The CDR3 region is CASGTGAYNEQYF. CDR3 DNA: TGTGCCAGCGGGACAGGGGCCTACAATGAGCAGTACTTC.

There are many counts of this clonotype. The CDR3 nucleotides are TGTGCCAGCAGCTCAGGGTTGTGGGACAATGAGCAGTTCTTC. It yields the protein CASSSGLWDNEQFF. The chain has TRBV7-6 and TRBJ2-1; tentatively, D is TRBD1 (5 bases). CDR1 and CDR2 (germline): SGHVS, FNYEAQ. This CDR3 is 14 amino acids long. V dropped 4 bases and J dropped 5 bases, with 12 bases sitting between them. Drawing the rest from reference TRBV7-6 and TRBJ2-1, the complete variable domain is GAGVSQSPRYKVTKRGQDVALRCDPISGHVSLYWYRQALGQGPEFLTYFNYEAQQDKSGLPNDRFSAERPEGSISTLTIQRTEQRDSAMYRCASSSGLWDNEQFFGPGTRLTVL.

Relative to its sample, this clonotype is medium-sized. The chain combines TRBV29-1 with TRBJ1-1; a weak D match, TRBD1 (6 bases). The V end lost 5 bases, the J end lost 5 bases, and 12 bases lay between the germline ends. Germline CDR1 reads SQVTM; CDR2 reads ANQGSEA. The length of the CDR3 is 12 residues. The CDR3 sequence is CSVLAGVTEAFF. DNA of the CDR3: TGCAGCGTTCTGGCAGGGGTGACTGAAGCTTTCTTT. The whole variable domain, remainder taken from reference TRBV29-1 and TRBJ1-1, is SAVISQKPSRDICQRGTSLTIQCQVDSQVTMMFWYRQQPGQSLTLIATANQGSEATYESGFVIDKFPISRPNLTFSTLTVSNMSPEDSSIYLCSVLAGVTEAFFGQGTRLTVV.

By sample share, this clonotype is medium-sized. The chain links TRBV10-2 to TRBJ2-3, with 12 bases aligning to TRBD2. V lost 6 bases and J lost 2; bases outside the gene matches: 3. The germline V gene has CDR1 WSHSY and CDR2 SAAADI. The CDR3 consists of 15 residues. In DNA form, the CDR3 reads TGCGCCAGCAGCCTAGCGGGAGGGACCACAGATACGCAGTATTTT. Its translation: CASSLAGGTTDTQYF.

This clonotype is deemed medium-sized. The rearrangement joins TRBV7-2 to TRBJ2-7; 8 bases are shared with TRBD2. Germline-derived CDR1 and CDR2 are SGHTA and FQGNSA. V lost 1 base and J lost 2; bases outside the gene matches: 4. This CDR3 is built from 15 residues. The CDR3 region is CASSLVLAVTYEQYF. CDR3 coding DNA: TGTGCCAGCAGCTTAGTACTAGCGGTGACCTACGAGCAGTACTTC.

The chain combines TRBV7-2 with TRBJ2-5; possibly TRBD2 for D (5 bases). The CDR3 contains 13 residues. Germline CDR1 and CDR2: SGHTA and FQGNSA. V was pared by 0 bases and J by 5 bases, with 7 bases between. CDR3 protein: CASSLASVETQYF. In DNA form, the CDR3 reads TGTGCCAGCAGCTTAGCTAGCGTGGAGACCCAGTACTTC.

Notes on this clonotype: This may come from a read error, since a much larger clone is one base off. The chain joins TRBV5-1 to TRBJ2-7; D may be TRBD1 or TRBD2 (5 bases each). The CDR3 has 14 residues. The germline V gene has CDR1 SGHRS and CDR2 YFSETQ. CDR3 in amino acids: CANSSRDGTYEQYF. CDR3 DNA: TGCGCCAACAGCTCCCGGGACGGAACCTACGAGCAGTACTTC.

The sample holds one count of this clonotype. With a much larger clone just one base away, this may be a read error. V usage is TRBV20-1 and J usage is TRBJ2-1; tentative D call: TRBD2 (5 bases). Trimming left V 0 bases short and J 8 bases short, with 14 bases between. The CDR3 length is 14 residues. Germline V lookup: CDR1 DFQATT, CDR2 SNEGSKA (reference sequence). CDR3 coding DNA: TGCAGTGCTAGAGAGGGGATTAGCGCCGATGAGCAGTTCTTC. Translating gives CSAREGISADEQFF.

This clonotype was detected a few times. The J gene is TRBJ1-6, the V gene TRBV5-1, with D perhaps matching TRBD1 (6 bases). The CDR3 is 16 residues long. Trimming stripped 3 bases from V and 14 bases from J, with 24 bases between. Germline V gene sequence: CDR1 SGHRS, CDR2 YFSETQ. CDR3 nucleotides: TGCGCCAGCAGCTCGTCAGGGGCTTACCAGGGTTCGGCCCTCCACTTT. Translating gives CASSSSGAYQGSALHF.

By share, this clonotype ranks as medium-sized (0.01 to 0.1%). The V and J genes are TRBV28 and TRBJ2-2, with D unclear. There are 14 residues in the CDR3. CDR1 MDHEN and CDR2 SYDVKM come from the germline V gene. The V end was cut by 7 bases, the J end by 3 bases, with 12 bases between. The CDR3 sequence is CASTLSADTGELFF. The CDR3, as DNA: TGTGCCAGCACGCTCTCGGCGGACACCGGGGAGCTGTTTTTT.

V usage is TRBV19 and J usage is TRBJ1-5, with D possibly matching TRBD1 (6 bases). Germline V gene lookup returns CDR1 LNHDA and CDR2 SQIVND (reference sequence). This CDR3 region has 15 residues. The V end was cut by 6 bases, the J end by 0 bases, with 12 bases between. CDR3 nucleotide sequence: TGTGCCAGTAGATCACAGGGCCATAGCAATCAGCCCCAGCATTTT. This codes for CASRSQGHSNQPQHF.

This clonotype occurred many times. This chain uses TRBV7-2 with TRBJ2-5; TRBD1 aligns across 10 bases. V dropped 5 bases and J dropped 2; count of bases not matched to a gene: 5. The CDR3 has 15 amino acids. CDR1 is SGHTA, CDR2 FQGNSA, per germline. CDR3 protein: CASSPDRGRQETQYF. In DNA form, the CDR3 reads TGTGCCAGCAGCCCAGACAGGGGGCGTCAAGAGACCCAGTACTTC.

This clonotype showed up many times. J is TRBJ2-7 and V is TRBV7-6, with 12 bases identical to TRBD2. Germline values: CDR1 SGHVS, CDR2 FNYEAQ. The CDR3 runs 13 residues. J lost 6 bases, V lost 4 bases, and 1 base had no gene match. DNA for the CDR3: TGTGCCAGCAGCTCGGGACTAGCGGGCGAGCAGTACTTC. It translates to CASSSGLAGEQYF.

By frequency in the sample, this clonotype is medium-sized (0.01 to 0.1%). The rearrangement joins TRBV7-2 to TRBJ1-2, with TRBD1 as a possible D gene (5 bases). The germline V gene has CDR1 SGHTA and CDR2 FQGNSA. Trimming removed 1 base at V and 7 bases at J, with 10 bases between. There are 13 residues in the CDR3. The CDR3 nucleotides read TGTGCCAGCAGCTTAGTAGGGGCTGGTGGCTACACCTTC. Its translation is CASSLVGAGGYTF.

This clonotype is deemed medium-sized. CDR3 sequence reads: CASIRSSGANVLTF. The CDR3 nucleotides are TGTGCCAGCATTAGAAGCTCTGGGGCCAACGTCCTGACTTTC. The chain couples TRBV6-2 or TRBV6-3 to TRBJ2-6; D unresolved. Trimming removed 7 bases from V and 0 bases from J, with 7 bases in between. Germline assignment: CDR1 MNHEY and CDR2 SVGEGT. CDR3 length: 14 residues.

Within the sample, this clonotype is large. The chain links TRBV29-1 to TRBJ2-7; TRBD2 matches 7 bases. Germline V gene data show CDR1 as SQVTM and CDR2 as ANQGSEA. The CDR3 is 13 residues long. V trimming: 7 bases; J trimming: 2 bases; junction bases outside the gene matches: 8. CDR3 nucleotides: TGCAGCGCTTTAGCGGGCAGTACCTACGAGCAGTACTTC. Protein product: CSALAGSTYEQYF.

This clonotype ranks as medium-sized. V is TRBV28 and J is TRBJ1-4, with D unresolved. CDR3 length: 15 residues. Germline V gene sequence: CDR1 MDHEN, CDR2 SYDVKM. The germline V and J ends were trimmed by 6 bases and 0 bases, with 11 bases remaining between them. This CDR3 reads CASSSHSATNEKLFF. Written as DNA, the CDR3 is TGTGCCAGCAGCTCCCACAGTGCAACTAATGAAAAACTGTTTTTT.

This clonotype is labeled medium-sized. The chain is built from TRBV29-1 and TRBJ2-1; 11 bases are a match to TRBD2. The CDR3 runs 14 residues. Germline CDR1 SQVTM, CDR2 ANQGSEA. V lost 6 bases and J lost 7; bases outside the gene matches: 8. CDR3 nucleotide sequence: TGCAGCGTAATTTGGCCTAGCGGGAGGAATGAGCAGTTCTTC. It yields the protein CSVIWPSGRNEQFF.

This clonotype is termed medium-sized. The chain employs TRBV20-1 and TRBJ2-3; D is unclear. The CDR3 spans 12 residues. The V end was cut by 5 bases, the J end by 2 bases, with 8 bases between. Germline-derived CDR1 and CDR2 are DFQATT and SNEGSKA (reference sequence). The CDR3 coding sequence is TGCAGTGCTGGGGTTTCCACAGATACGCAGTATTTT. Encoded protein: CSAGVSTDTQYF.

This clonotype qualifies as medium-sized (0.01 to 0.1%). The gene calls are TRBV7-3 and TRBJ2-2; 8 bases match TRBD2. The CDR3 spans 15 residues. The junction had 3 bases not matched to a gene; V was cut back by 2 bases and J by 4 bases. Germline loops: CDR1 SGHTA, CDR2 FQGTGA. As DNA, the CDR3 is TGTGCCAGCAGCTTAGACACTAGCGGCACCGGGGAGCTGTTTTTT. This translates into CASSLDTSGTGELFF.

This clonotype was found many times. The V call is TRBV20-1, the J call TRBJ1-4, with D tentatively TRBD1 (5 bases). The CDR3 is made up of 14 amino acids. Germline V gene sequence: CDR1 DFQATT, CDR2 SNEGSKA (reference sequence). Between the trimmed V and J ends, which lost 0 bases and 8 bases, there was a span of 13 bases. CDR3 DNA: TGCAGTGCTAGAGATCGGCAGGGTGGGGAAAAACTGTTTTTT. This sequence encodes CSARDRQGGEKLFF.

This clonotype is medium-sized (0.01 to 0.1%) in the sample. The V call is TRBV29-1, the J call TRBJ1-4, with 9 bases fitting TRBD1. The ends lost 7 bases at V and 0 bases at J; junction bases unmatched: 6. Germline V gene data show CDR1 as SQVTM and CDR2 as ANQGSEA. The CDR3 contains 15 residues. The CDR3 DNA sequence: TGCAGCGCCGGGACAGGGACCGCAACTAATGAAAAACTGTTTTTT. Its translation is CSAGTGTATNEKLFF.

In this sample, this clonotype is medium-sized. CDR3 sequence (DNA): TGTGCCAGCAGCTTAGTAGCGGGAGAGGGTGATGAGCAGTTCTTC. Residues: CASSLVAGEGDEQFF. The chain uses TRBV7-2 and TRBJ2-1, with 9 bases aligning to TRBD2. Germline loops: CDR1 SGHTA, CDR2 FQGNSA. V gave up 1 base and J gave up 8 bases; unmatched junction bases: 6. The CDR3 extends over 15 amino acids. The variable domain in full, completed from reference TRBV7-2 and TRBJ2-1, reads GAGVSQSPSNKVTEKGKDVELRCDPISGHTALYWYRQSLGQGLEFLIYFQGNSAPDKSGLPSDRFSAERTGGSVSTLTIQRTQQEDSAVYLCASSLVAGEGDEQFFGPGTRLTVL.

This clonotype qualifies as medium-sized. The chain has TRBV5-1 and TRBJ2-5; weak D call: TRBD1 (7 bases). With 4 bases removed from V and 2 bases from J, the gap between germline ends came to 18 bases. This CDR3 is built from 16 residues. Germline V gives CDR1 SGHRS, CDR2 YFSETQ. CDR3 protein: CASSQVGGGQQETQYF. CDR3 bases: TGCGCCAGCAGCCAAGTAGGAGGGGGACAGCAAGAGACCCAGTACTTC.

In its sample, this clonotype ranks as medium-sized. The V gene is TRBV6-2 or TRBV6-3, the J gene TRBJ2-2; D is ambiguous. CDR3 length: 14 amino acids. Trimming took 5 bases from V and 8 from J, leaving 15 bases between them. The germline gives CDR1 MNHEY, CDR2 SVGEGT. CDR3: CASSVTTWSGELFF. The CDR3 DNA reads TGTGCCAGCAGTGTGACCACCTGGAGTGGGGAGCTGTTTTTT.

The chain has TRBV7-2 and TRBJ2-3; TRBD2 matches 8 bases. The ends lost 7 bases at V and 5 bases at J; junction bases unmatched: 8. This CDR3 comprises 14 residues. Germline V CDR1 and CDR2: SGHTA, FQGNSA. The CDR3 DNA reads TGTGCCAGCACCCTGGGCAGCGGGGGAGATACGCAGTATTTT. Protein sequence: CASTLGSGGDTQYF.